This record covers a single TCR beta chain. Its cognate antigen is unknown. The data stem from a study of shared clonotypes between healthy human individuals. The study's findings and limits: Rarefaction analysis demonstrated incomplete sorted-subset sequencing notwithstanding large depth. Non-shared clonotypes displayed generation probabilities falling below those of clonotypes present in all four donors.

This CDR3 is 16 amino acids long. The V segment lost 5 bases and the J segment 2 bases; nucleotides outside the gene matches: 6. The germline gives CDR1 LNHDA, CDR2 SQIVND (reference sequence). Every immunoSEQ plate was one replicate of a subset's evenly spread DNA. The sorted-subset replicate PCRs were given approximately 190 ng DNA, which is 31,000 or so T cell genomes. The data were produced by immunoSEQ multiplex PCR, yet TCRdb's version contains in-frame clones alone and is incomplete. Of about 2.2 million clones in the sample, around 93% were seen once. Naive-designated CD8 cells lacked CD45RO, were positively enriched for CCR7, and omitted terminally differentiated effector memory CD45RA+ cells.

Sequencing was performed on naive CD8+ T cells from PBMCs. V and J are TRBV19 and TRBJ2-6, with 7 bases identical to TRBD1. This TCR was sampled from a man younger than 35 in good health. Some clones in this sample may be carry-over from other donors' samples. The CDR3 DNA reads TGTGCCAGTAGTCCAGACAGGGCCACTGGGGCCAACGTCCTGACTTTC. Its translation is CASSPDRATGANVLTF.